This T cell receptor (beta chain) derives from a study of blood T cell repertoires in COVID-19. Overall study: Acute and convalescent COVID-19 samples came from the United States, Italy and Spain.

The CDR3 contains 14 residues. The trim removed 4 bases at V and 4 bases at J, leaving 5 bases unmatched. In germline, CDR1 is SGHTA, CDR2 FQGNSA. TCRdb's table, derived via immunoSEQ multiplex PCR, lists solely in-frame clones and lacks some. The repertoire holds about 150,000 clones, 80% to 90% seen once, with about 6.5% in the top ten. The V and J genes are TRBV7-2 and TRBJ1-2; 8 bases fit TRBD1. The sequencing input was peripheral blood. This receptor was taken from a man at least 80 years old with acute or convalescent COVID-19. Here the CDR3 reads CASSYGQGIYGYTF. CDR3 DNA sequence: TGTGCCAGCAGCTACGGACAGGGAATCTATGGCTACACCTTC.